This note documents a single T cell receptor beta chain sequence. Its antigen is currently not known. Reading from cysteine to phenylalanine, the CDR3 counts 18 amino acids. No DNA is recorded. In the germline V gene (reference sequence), CDR1 corresponds to SGHKS and CDR2 to YYEKEE. Sequencing was performed on an Illumina HiSeq 2000. 5'RACE template switching, by which a universal primer site and unique molecular identifiers were added, was used to make TCR beta cDNA libraries. cDNA synthesis was primed from the TCR beta constant segment, followed by two successive PCR amplification steps. The published analysis was carried out like this. MIGEC handled demultiplexing of the reads and grouping by UMI, while MiTCR was used to assemble and quantify clonotypes. To exclude erroneous sequences, only TCR cDNA sequences supported by at least two reads were retained. Downstream repertoire analysis used the tcR package, and clonotypes were matched across fractions by CDR3 nucleotide sequence plus V segment. VDJmatch was used to annotate antigen specificity against VDJdb, with one amino acid substitution in CDR3 allowed. One entry per CDR3 protein sequence results from the TCRdb reprocessing of the reads, with DNA left out. The V and J calls here are based on TCRdb, not the publication. The sample's own table lists a few hundred thousand distinct CDR3 sequences. The ten largest make up more than 1.4% of the sample.

A commercial ELISA kit detecting HCMV-specific IgG in serum was used to determine HCMV serostatus. Ficoll density gradient centrifugation was used to isolate peripheral blood mononuclear cells from blood. The data derive from a study of T cells expressing NK-cell markers (dated by TCRdb to about 2020). At the level of the whole study: Eight or nine donors provided sorted CD3+CD56+NKG2C+, CD3+CD56+NKG2C- and CD3+CD56-NKG2C+ T-cell subsets, whose TCR beta-chain repertoires were profiled. The libraries were sequenced on Illumina HiSeq 2000/2500, MiSeq or NextSeq, producing 2 x 150 bp reads. Of the eight sequenced donors, seven were found to be HCMV-seropositive and one was found to be HCMV-seronegative. The eight sequenced donors were randomly selected healthy volunteers, three men and five women. What the research found in general, with its limitations: Whether the expanded NKG2C-expressing T cell clones were specific for HCMV antigens was left unclear. Those dominant clonotypes were again the most abundant among CD3+CD56-NKG2C+ cells in a few donors, at about 28.3-60.1%. In a handful of donors, the dominant CD3+CD56+NKG2C+ clonotypes were among the top 10 CD8+ clonotypes and accounted for roughly 1.0-7.0% of CD8+ T cells.

The sequence was collected from a woman between 45 and 65 years old in good health. Donor details come from another sample of the same person, matched by shared clones. The sample comprised blood T cells: a sorted CD56 or NKG2C T cell subset, CD4+ or CD8+ T cells, or bulk PBMC T cells (not recorded which). Here the chain combines TRBV5-5 and TRBJ1-3; there is no DNA to check the TCRdb D call of TRBD1. The CDR3 protein is CASSPGTGGLLSGNTIYF.